The source of this TCR beta chain is a study of T cell responses to AZD1222 COVID-19 vaccine. Libraries were prepared by immunoSEQ multiplex PCR; TCRdb keeps only in-frame clonotypes and omits some of them. The sample records roughly 140,000 clones, around 91% being singletons. The CDR3 contains 16 residues. This specimen was peripheral blood, taken on day 0 of AZD1222 vaccination. The chain has TRBV21-1 and TRBJ2-1; the D segment call TRBD1 is taken from the table without a DNA check. TRBV21-1 is reported as a pseudogene. The sequence came from an adult in good health. The CDR3 bases are TGTGCCAGCAGCAAAACCGGACAGGTCCTTCCCAATGAGCAGTTCTTC. Translation: CASSKTGQVLPNEQFF.